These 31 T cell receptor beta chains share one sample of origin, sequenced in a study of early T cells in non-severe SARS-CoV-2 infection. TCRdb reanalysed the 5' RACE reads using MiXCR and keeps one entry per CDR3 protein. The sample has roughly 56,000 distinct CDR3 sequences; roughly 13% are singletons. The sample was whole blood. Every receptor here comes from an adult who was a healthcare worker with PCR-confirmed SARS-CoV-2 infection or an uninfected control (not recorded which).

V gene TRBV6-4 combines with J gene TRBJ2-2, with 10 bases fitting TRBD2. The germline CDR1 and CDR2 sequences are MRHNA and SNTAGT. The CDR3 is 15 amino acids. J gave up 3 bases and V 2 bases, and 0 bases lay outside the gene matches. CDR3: CASSDGLADTGELFF. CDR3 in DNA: TGTGCCAGCAGTGACGGACTAGCGGACACCGGGGAGCTGTTTTTT.

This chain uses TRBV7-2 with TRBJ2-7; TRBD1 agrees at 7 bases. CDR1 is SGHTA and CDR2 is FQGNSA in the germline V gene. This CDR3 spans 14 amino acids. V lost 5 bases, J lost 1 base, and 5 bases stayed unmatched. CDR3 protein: CASSRDRSSYEQYF. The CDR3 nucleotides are TGTGCCAGCAGCCGGGACAGATCTTCCTACGAGCAGTACTTC.

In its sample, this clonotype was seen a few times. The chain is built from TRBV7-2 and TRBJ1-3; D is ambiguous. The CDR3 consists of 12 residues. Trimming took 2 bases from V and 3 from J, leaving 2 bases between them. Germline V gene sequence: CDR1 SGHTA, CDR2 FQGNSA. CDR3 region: CASSLIGNTIYF. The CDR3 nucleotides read TGTGCCAGCAGCTTAATTGGAAACACCATATATTTT.

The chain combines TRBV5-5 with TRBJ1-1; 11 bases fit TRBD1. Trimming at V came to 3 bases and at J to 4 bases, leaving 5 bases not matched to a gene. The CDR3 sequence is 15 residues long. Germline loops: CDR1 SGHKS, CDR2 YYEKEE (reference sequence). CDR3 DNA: TGTGCCAGCAGCTCCTCCGGGACAGGGGGCACTGAAGCTTTCTTT. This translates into CASSSSGTGGTEAFF.

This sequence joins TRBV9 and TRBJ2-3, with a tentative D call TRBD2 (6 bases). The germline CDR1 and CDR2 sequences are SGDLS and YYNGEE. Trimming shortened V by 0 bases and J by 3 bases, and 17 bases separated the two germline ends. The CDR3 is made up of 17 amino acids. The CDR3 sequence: CASSVGLARALTDTQYF. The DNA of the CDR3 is TGTGCCAGCAGCGTAGGCCTAGCGCGGGCCTTAACAGATACGCAGTATTTT. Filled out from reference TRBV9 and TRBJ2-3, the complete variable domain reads DSGVTQTPKHLITATGQRVTLRCSPRSGDLSVYWYQQSLDQGLQFLIQYYNGEERAKGNILERFSAQQFPDLHSELNLSSLELGDSALYFCASSVGLARALTDTQYFGPGTRLTVL.

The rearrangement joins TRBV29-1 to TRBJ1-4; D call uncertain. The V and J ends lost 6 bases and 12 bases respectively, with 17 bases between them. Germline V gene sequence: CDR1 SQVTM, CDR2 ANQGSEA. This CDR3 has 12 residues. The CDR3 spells CSVAATSWELFF. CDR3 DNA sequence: TGCAGCGTCGCTGCCACTAGTTGGGAACTGTTTTTT.

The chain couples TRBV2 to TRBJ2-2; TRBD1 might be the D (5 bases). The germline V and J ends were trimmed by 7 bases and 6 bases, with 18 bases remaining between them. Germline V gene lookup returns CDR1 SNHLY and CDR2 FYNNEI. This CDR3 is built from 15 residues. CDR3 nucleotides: TGTGCCAGCACAGTAGAAGGGGTTACCGCCGGGGAGCTGTTTTTT. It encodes CASTVEGVTAGELFF.

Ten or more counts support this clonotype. The CDR3 region has the DNA TGTGCCAGCTCACCCGGGACAGGGAGCTATGGCTACACCTTC. Protein product: CASSPGTGSYGYTF. The chain recombines TRBV18 with TRBJ1-2, with 9 bases matching TRBD1. This CDR3 region has 14 residues. CDR1 KGHSH and CDR2 LQKENI come from the germline V gene. Germline trimming cut 3 bases from V and 4 bases from J; bases unmatched to any gene: 3.

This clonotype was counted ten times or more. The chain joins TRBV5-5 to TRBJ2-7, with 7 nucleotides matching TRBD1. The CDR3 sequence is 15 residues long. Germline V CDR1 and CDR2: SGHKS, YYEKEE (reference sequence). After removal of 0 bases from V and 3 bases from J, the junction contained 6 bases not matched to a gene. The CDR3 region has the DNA TGTGCCAGCAGCTTGGTGGTGACAGGGCTCTACGAGCAGTACTTC. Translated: CASSLVVTGLYEQYF.

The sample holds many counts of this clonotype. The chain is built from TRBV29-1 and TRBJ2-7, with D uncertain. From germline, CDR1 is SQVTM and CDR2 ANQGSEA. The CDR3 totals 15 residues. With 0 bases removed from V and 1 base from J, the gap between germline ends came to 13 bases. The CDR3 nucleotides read TGCAGCGTTGAAGATCCCGTGGGTAGTTCCTACGAGCAGTACTTC. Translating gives CSVEDPVGSSYEQYF.

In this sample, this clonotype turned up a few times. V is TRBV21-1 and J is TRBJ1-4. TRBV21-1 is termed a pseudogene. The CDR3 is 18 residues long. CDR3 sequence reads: CASSKGGVTEGHNEKLFF. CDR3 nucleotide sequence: TGTGCCAGCAGCAAAGGCGGTGTAACTGAGGGCCATAATGAAAAACTGTTTTTT.

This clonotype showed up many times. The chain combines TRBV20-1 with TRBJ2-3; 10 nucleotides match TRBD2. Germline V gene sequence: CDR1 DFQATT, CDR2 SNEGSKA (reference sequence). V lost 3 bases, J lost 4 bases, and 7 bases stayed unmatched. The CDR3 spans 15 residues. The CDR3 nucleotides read TGCAGTGCTAGCGCAAGGAGCGGGAGGGCAGATACGCAGTATTTT. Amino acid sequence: CSASARSGRADTQYF.

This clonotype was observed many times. In DNA, the CDR3 is TGTGCCAGCAGCTTGGCCCGGGGGGTTGGTTACGAGCAGTACTTC. This gives the protein CASSLARGVGYEQYF. This rearrangement joins TRBV11-2 to TRBJ2-7; 7 nucleotides line up with TRBD2. Per germline, CDR1 SGHAT and CDR2 FQNNGV. This CDR3 has 15 amino acids. Trimming at V came to 3 bases and at J to 4 bases, leaving 9 bases not matched to a gene.

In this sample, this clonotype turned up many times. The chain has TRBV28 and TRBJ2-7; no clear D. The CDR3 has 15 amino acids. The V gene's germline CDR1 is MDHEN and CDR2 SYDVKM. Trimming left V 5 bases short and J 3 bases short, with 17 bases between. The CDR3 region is CASSPYYDGDYEQYF. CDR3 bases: TGTGCCAGCAGTCCCTACTATGACGGAGACTACGAGCAGTACTTC.

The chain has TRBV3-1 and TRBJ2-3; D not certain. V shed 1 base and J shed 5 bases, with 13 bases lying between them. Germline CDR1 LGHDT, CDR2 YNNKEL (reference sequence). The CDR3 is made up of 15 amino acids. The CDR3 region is CASSQGPPSGDTQYF. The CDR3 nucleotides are TGTGCCAGCAGCCAAGGACCTCCCTCGGGAGATACGCAGTATTTT.

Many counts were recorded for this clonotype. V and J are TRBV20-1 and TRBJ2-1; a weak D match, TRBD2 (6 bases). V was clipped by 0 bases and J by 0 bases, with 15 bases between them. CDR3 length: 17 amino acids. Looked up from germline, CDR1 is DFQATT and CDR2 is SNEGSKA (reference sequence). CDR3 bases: TGCAGTGCTAGAGATAATCAGGCGGGACCCTCCTACAATGAGCAGTTCTTC. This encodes CSARDNQAGPSYNEQFF.

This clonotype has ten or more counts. This chain's CDR3 is CASSLGGQFTEAFF. CDR3 nucleotides: TGTGCCAGCAGCTTGGGTGGTCAGTTCACTGAAGCTTTCTTT. J is TRBJ1-1 and V is TRBV7-6; D gene uncertain. Trimming left V 3 bases short and J 4 bases short, with 12 bases between. Germline V gene data show CDR1 as SGHVS and CDR2 as FNYEAQ. CDR3 length: 14 residues. The whole variable domain, remainder taken from reference TRBV7-6 and TRBJ1-1, is GAGVSQSPRYKVTKRGQDVALRCDPISGHVSLYWYRQALGQGPEFLTYFNYEAQQDKSGLPNDRFSAERPEGSISTLTIQRTEQRDSAMYRCASSLGGQFTEAFFGQGTRLTVV.

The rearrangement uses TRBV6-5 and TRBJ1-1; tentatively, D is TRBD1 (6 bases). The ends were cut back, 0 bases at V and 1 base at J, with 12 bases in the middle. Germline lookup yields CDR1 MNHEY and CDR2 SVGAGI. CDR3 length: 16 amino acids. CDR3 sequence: CASSYSSQQGNTEAFF. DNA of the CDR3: TGTGCCAGCAGTTACTCGAGTCAACAGGGGAACACTGAAGCTTTCTTT.

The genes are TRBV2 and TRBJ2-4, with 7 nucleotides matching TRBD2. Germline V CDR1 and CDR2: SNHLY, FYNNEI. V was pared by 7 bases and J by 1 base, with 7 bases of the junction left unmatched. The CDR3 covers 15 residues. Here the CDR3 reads CASTFLGGAKNIQYF. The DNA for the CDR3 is TGTGCCAGCACCTTCCTGGGAGGGGCCAAAAACATTCAGTACTTC.

CDR3 in DNA: TGTGCCAGCGATCCGACAGGACACTATGGCTACACCTTC. Translating it yields CASDPTGHYGYTF. The rearrangement links TRBV12-3 or TRBV12-4 to TRBJ1-2, with a weak D call TRBD1 (6 bases). The CDR3 totals 13 residues. The V end lost 8 bases, the J end lost 3 bases, and 13 bases lay between the germline ends.

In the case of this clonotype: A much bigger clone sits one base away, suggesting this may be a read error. In DNA, the CDR3 is TGCAGCGGGGTGGGTAGCAGGGCCCTTAGGGATGAGCAGTTCTTC. Translated, it gives CSGVGSRALRDEQFF. The genes are TRBV29-1 and TRBJ2-1; D may be TRBD1 (5 bases). The germline V gene encodes CDR1 SQVTM and CDR2 ANQGSEA. The V end lost 7 bases, the J end lost 8 bases, and 24 bases lay between the germline ends. The CDR3 is 15 residues long.

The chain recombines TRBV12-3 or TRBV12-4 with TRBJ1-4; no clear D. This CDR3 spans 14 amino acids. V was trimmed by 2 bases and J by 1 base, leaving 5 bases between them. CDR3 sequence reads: CASSLQLTNEKLFF. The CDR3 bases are TGTGCCAGCAGTTTACAGCTAACTAATGAAAAACTGTTTTTT.

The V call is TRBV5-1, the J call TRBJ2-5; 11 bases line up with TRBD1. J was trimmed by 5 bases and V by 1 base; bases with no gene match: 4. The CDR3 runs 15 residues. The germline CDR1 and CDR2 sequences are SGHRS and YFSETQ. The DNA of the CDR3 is TGCGCCAGCAGCTTGCGGACAGGGGGCCAGGAGACCCAGTACTTC. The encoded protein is CASSLRTGGQETQYF.

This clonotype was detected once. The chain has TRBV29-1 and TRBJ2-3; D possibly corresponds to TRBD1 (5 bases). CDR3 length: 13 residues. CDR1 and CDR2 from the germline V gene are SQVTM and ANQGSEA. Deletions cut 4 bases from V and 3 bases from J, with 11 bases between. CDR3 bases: TGCAGCGTTGCACCGGACACTACAGATACGCAGTATTTT. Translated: CSVAPDTTDTQYF.

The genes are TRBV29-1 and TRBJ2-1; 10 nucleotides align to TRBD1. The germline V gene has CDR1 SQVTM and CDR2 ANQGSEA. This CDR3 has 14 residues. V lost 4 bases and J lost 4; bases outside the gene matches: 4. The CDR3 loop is CSVGGQGLYNEQFF. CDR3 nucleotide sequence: TGCAGCGTTGGGGGACAGGGGCTGTACAATGAGCAGTTCTTC.

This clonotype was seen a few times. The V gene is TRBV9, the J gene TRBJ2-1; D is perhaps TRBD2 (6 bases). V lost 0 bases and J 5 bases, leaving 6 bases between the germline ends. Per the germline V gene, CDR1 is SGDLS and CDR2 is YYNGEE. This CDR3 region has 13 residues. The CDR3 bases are TGTGCCAGCAGCGTAGGGGGGGACAATGAGCAGTTCTTC. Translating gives CASSVGGDNEQFF.

The CDR3 bases are TGTGCCATCAGTGATGGACTAGCGGGACAGAGGAAAGAGGATACGCAGTATTTT. This codes for CAISDGLAGQRKEDTQYF. V usage is TRBV10-3 and J usage is TRBJ2-3; 12 bases are a match to TRBD2. Germline V gene data show CDR1 as ENHRY and CDR2 as SYGVKD. V trimming: 3 bases; J trimming: 6 bases; junction bases outside the gene matches: 13. The CDR3 extends over 18 amino acids.

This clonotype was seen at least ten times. The DNA for the CDR3 is TGTGCCACCAGCAGAGATCGGAGACAGAGTAATGAAAAACTGTTTTTT. Its translation is CATSRDRRQSNEKLFF. V gene TRBV15 combines with J gene TRBJ1-4; a weak D match, TRBD1 (5 bases). The length of the CDR3 is 16 residues. CDR1 is LNHNV, CDR2 YYDKDF, per germline (reference sequence). V was shortened by 0 bases and J by 4 bases, with 12 bases between the two germline ends.

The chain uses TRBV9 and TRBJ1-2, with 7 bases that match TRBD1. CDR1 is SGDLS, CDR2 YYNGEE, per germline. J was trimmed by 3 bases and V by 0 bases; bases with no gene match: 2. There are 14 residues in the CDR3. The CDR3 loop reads CASSVARGHYGYTF. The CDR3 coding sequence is TGTGCCAGCAGCGTAGCAAGGGGGCACTATGGCTACACCTTC.

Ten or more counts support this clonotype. The CDR3 DNA reads as TGTGCCAGCAGTTCGGACTCACACCAAGAGACCCAGTACTTC. It codes for CASSSDSHQETQYF. The chain joins TRBV27 to TRBJ2-5, with D perhaps matching TRBD2 (5 bases). Germline CDR1 is MNHEY and CDR2 is SMNVEV (reference sequence). The CDR3 consists of 14 residues. The V end lost 4 bases, the J end lost 0 bases, and 9 bases lay between the germline ends.

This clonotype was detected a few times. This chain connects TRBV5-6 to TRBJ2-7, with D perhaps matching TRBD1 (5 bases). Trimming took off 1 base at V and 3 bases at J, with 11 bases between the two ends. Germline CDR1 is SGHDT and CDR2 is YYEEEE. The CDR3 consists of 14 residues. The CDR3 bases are TGTGCCAGCAGCTTGCGTGGGGCCCACTACGAGCAGTACTTC. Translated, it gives CASSLRGAHYEQYF.